This T cell receptor (beta chain) was documented in a study of shared clonotypes between healthy human individuals. Study-level points and caveats: Generation probability values for non-shared clonotypes were lower than those for clonotypes shared by all four donors. Naive CD4 clonotypes were shared across several donors at roughly 5.5%.

In the original processing: ImmunoSEQ gave junction-only sequences without quality scores, so filtering differed. Libraries were prepared by immunoSEQ multiplex PCR; TCRdb keeps only in-frame clonotypes and omits some of them. V and J calls and clone size are copied from that table; D and trimming were computed from the DNA. This table holds some 2 million clones, 90% to 95% found once. A note on this clone: What it recognizes is unknown.

CDR3 length: 17 residues. The germline gives CDR1 MRHNA, CDR2 SNTAGT. V lost 1 base and J 4 bases, leaving 19 bases between the germline ends. Healthy HIV-negative adults with no recent acute infections or vaccinations were recruited as donors. The chain uses TRBV6-4 and TRBJ1-2, with a possible D match to TRBD1 (6 bases). The receptor comes from a man aged 18 to 30 in good health. Sequencing used naive CD4+ T cells sorted from blood. Subset meaning: CD45RA+ positively selected. The CDR3 sequence is CASSDWSGAPSAYGYTF. CDR3 in DNA: TGTGCCAGCAGTGACTGGTCAGGGGCCCCCTCTGCCTATGGCTACACCTTC.